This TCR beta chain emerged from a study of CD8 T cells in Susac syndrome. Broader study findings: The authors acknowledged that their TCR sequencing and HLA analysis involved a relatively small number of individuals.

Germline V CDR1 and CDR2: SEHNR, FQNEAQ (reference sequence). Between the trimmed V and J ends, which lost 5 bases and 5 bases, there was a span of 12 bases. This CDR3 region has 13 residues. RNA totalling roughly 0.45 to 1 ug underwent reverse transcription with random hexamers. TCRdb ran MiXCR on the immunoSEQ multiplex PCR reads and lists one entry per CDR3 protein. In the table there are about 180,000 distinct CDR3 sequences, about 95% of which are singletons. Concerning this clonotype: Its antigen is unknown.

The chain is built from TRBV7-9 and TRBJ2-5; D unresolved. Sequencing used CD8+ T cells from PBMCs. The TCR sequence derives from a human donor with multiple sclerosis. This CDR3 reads CASSDTKTETQYF. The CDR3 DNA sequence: TGTGCCAGCAGCGACACCAAAACGGAGACCCAGTACTTC.